The T cell receptor beta chain under discussion was sequenced for a study of beta chain features in type 1 diabetes. The authors reverse transcribed all of the isolated RNA, so sequencing captured expressed TCRB transcripts. Libraries were prepared by immunoSEQ multiplex PCR; TCRdb keeps only in-frame clonotypes and omits some of them. The sample contains under 300,000 clones, roughly 30% of which appear only once. This clone was counted between two and nine times. Germline V CDR1 and CDR2: SGHTA, FQGNSA. There are 15 residues in the CDR3. V lost 3 bases and J lost 6; bases outside the gene matches: 5.

Sequences were obtained from central memory CD4+ T cells from blood. The J gene is TRBJ2-1, the V gene TRBV7-2, with 10 bases fitting TRBD2. The sequence was collected from a man aged 30 to 39 in good health. The chain's CDR3 is CASSFPLAGVNEQFF. The CDR3, as DNA: TGTGCCAGCAGCTTCCCCCTAGCGGGAGTCAATGAGCAGTTCTTC.